This T cell receptor (beta chain) was retrieved from a study of untreated major depressive disorder (dated by TCRdb to about 2018). Notes on the research overall: In this cross-sectional case-control comparison, antidepressant-free major depressive disorder patients and individually matched non-depressed controls were compared on T cell phenotype and TCR repertoire. Overall results and qualifications from the work: For the sequencing comparisons, planned one-tailed tests were run on just three Vbeta families that had been chosen in advance. A comparatively small study sample was produced by the strict matching and exclusion criteria, and the generalizability of findings was thereby limited.

As to this clone: The antigen it binds to is not known. Base qualities are not provided; no much larger clone lies one nucleotide away.

Each depressed patient was matched pairwise with a non-depressed control on sex, age, current smoking status and body mass index. European descent was reported for all participants. Controls had no current or lifetime mood disorder and scored 5 or less on the Quick Inventory of Depressive Symptoms-Self Report. Major medical conditions, Axis I/II comorbidities, regular medication or illicit drug use, and drinking over 100 g alcohol a week were all grounds for excluding any participant. Roughly 30 ml of peripheral blood was collected from each participant into EDTA tubes. CD4+ T cells were purified from thawed PBMCs by magnetic negative selection with the BD IMag Human CD4 T Lymphocyte Enrichment Set. A purity of 90% to 95% was typically achieved with the CD4+ enrichment method, as confirmed by flow cytometry. A subgroup of roughly five case-control pairs, chosen blind to chemokine receptor expression and flow-cytometric repertoire skewing results, underwent TCRbeta sequencing. All blood samples were drawn in the morning at 8:00 a.m., and PBMCs were separated by Ficoll-Hypaque gradient centrifugation. PBMCs were cryopreserved by gradual cooling to -80°C and stored in liquid nitrogen until assayed.

The Qiagen DNeasy Blood and Tissue Kit was used to extract total genomic DNA from the purified CD4+ T cells. The TCRbeta CDR3 region, defined according to IMGT, was amplified and sequenced using immunoSEQ immunosequencing protocols. The study's processing was this. Preprocessing of raw sequence data for PCR and sequencing error correction was performed by the immunoSEQ service. Data were loaded into the immunoSEQ Analyzer and further analyzed with VDJtools v1.0.7. The paired Wilcoxon signed-rank test was applied to assess differences between patients and controls. Here the immuneACCESS table is served through TCRdb, limited to in-frame sequences with V and J called. Missing clones are a known gap in these copies; in checked studies unresolved V genes cover under half, and the rest lacks a known reason. The V and J calls and clone size are taken from that table; D and trimming were inferred from the DNA. Recorded for this sample are about 21,000 clones; around nine tenths of them occurred a single time. More than 0.45% of the sample belongs to the ten largest clones.

The source of this sequence is a middle-aged woman in good health. The sequencing sample was made of CD4+ T cells from PBMCs.

The nucleotide sequence is given as TGTGCCATCAGTGAGTCCGGTTTTGGCTACACCTTC. Its protein product is CAISESGFGYTF. The chain couples TRBV10-3 to TRBJ1-2; the D gene lacks a confident call. CDR1 and CDR2, per the germline V gene, are ENHRY and SYGVKD. The CDR3 measures 12 amino acids from cysteine to phenylalanine. Only the CDR3 portion is preserved as DNA: 36 bases, with reading frame beginning at the first base. Trimming takes 0 bases from V and 7 bases from J, and the germline ends sit 6 bases apart.